The source of this T cell receptor (beta chain) is a study of cytomegalovirus exposure and HLA in healthy donors (dated by TCRdb to about 2017). Some background on the complete study: An earlier analysis of approximately 640 of the donors reported 250 to 350 Gb of sequence data and around 120 million unique TCR beta sequences from some 180 million T cells. The study was designed to test whether signatures of past pathogen exposure could be identified by cataloging public T cell receptors. The study profiled the T cell repertoires of fewer than 850 subjects by immunosequencing and related them to cytomegalovirus serostatus. Among the roughly 390 genotyped donors, around 79% belonged to the genetic ancestry cluster associated with self-reported Caucasian donors. Typing coverage varied by locus: about 620-630 donors for A, B, C, DRB1 and DQB1; about 520 for DQA1; about 600 for DPA1; under 490 for DPB1. An earlier analysis of about 600 of the donors used high-throughput TCR beta sequencing to judge whether each TCR beta V gene segment behaved as functional or pseudogenic. Both class I and class II loci were covered by HLA typing, at four-digit resolution. All discovery cohort repertoires had been generated using a single sequencing platform. On average, around 230,000 unique TCR beta nucleotide sequences were sequenced per donor among fewer than 500 genotyped donors of the cohort, with about 17% of those sequences being non-productive. In a later analysis, previously published TCR beta repertoires from 550 to 700 donors were re-analyzed and high-resolution HLA genotyping was added so that TCR occurrence patterns could be studied. To predict cytomegalovirus infection status, the study brought together high-throughput TCR immunosequencing, statistical association of individual TCRs with disease status, and machine learning. Rather than drawing on any new phenotypic data, the later analysis identified candidate immune exposures from TCR beta sequences and the way those sequences occurred across donors. An early release that covered about 600 HLA-typed donors contained approximately 320 gigabases of sequencing data and around 80 million unique TCR sequences. About five DR-DQ haplotypes were handled as single units for association and clustering because linkage in the cohort was strong. In addition to the first cohort of about 650 subjects, a separate validation cohort of about 120 different subjects was used. A later genetic analysis used genome-wide SNP genotypes for about 55% of the 666 donors, treating that subset as a discovery cohort. Donor age, sex, ethnicity and CMV serostatus were compiled alongside the repertoire data. The paper as a whole reports these results and caveats: Several of the top co-occurrence clusters appeared to be linked to parvovirus B19, influenza, CMV and Epstein-Barr virus, according to a later analysis. In a later analysis, most CMV-associated TCR beta chains were found to appear HLA-restricted, with HLA associations seemingly driven largely by CMV exposure. Broadly in line with IMGT annotations, most TCR beta V segments showed up in productive rearrangements about 90% or about 30% of the time in an earlier analysis of roughly 590 of the donors. A later genetic analysis associated a missense DCLRE1C variant with V-gene and J-gene trimming of TCR beta chains, and an independent cohort replicated the association. The study listed approximately 150 TCR beta chains as associated with cytomegalovirus. This cohort had only TCR beta chains sequenced, and the lack of alpha or paired-chain data limited which features could be detected. According to a later analysis, TCR association rates differed among HLA loci, with DRB1 alleles showing the most associated TCRs and HLA-C alleles showing the fewest. In vitro tests confirmed that three of the cytomegalovirus-associated TCR beta chains recognize cytomegalovirus antigens. Presence/absence analyses assumed roughly uniform sequencing depth across donors, an assumption that may not hold. Immune exposure information for the cohort was limited to CMV serostatus. In a later analysis, HLA-associated TCR beta chains showed more clonal expansion and lower generation probabilities than non-associated chains that were equally common. In a later analysis, 16,951 TCR beta sequences were associated with specific HLA alleles at a false discovery rate of 0.05. A group of highly shared sequence variants was considered likely to be a technical artifact of the sequencing pipeline. Assigning TCR associations to individual alleles was difficult when HLA alleles, especially DR and DQ, strongly co-occurred. According to the authors, the approach could potentially be generalized to other disease states and immunological phenotypes. A further reported finding was that TCR beta sequences accurately predicted the HLA-A and HLA-B alleles for most subjects in the first cohort. While some public TCRs were present in many individuals, most TCR sequences turned up only very rarely across donors. Some IMGT-functional V segments, including TRBV6-2 and TRBV6-3, could not be distinguished by the 87-base-pair reads and were therefore excluded. In a later genetic analysis, fewer N-insertions in productive TCRs were reported among donors in an Asian-associated ancestry cluster than the roughly 700-donor mean. In both the original and validation cohorts, the classifier was reported to diagnose cytomegalovirus status with high specificity and sensitivity. Because counts were too low, 15 or so rarely observed V segments, including chromosome 9 orphons, were excluded from the earlier analysis of about 500 of the donors. Linkage disequilibrium might explain the correlated functional status among segregating V segments, but an unknown experimental factor could not be excluded. Because HLA typing was unavailable for some donors at each locus, only the typed subset was used in association tests.

Clipping removes 3 bases from V and 7 bases from J, with 6 as the unmatched junction base count. Reading from cysteine to phenylalanine, the CDR3 counts 14 amino acids. Only CDR3 DNA remains: 42 bases, in frame from the first base. CDR1 and CDR2 were assigned from the germline V gene as SNHLY and FYNNEI. The library was produced with the immunoSEQ multiplex PCR assay. The multiplex PCR relied on a mix of 60 forward primers for TCR Vbeta segments and 13 reverse primers for TCR Jbeta segments. The CDR3 region of rearranged TCR beta genes was amplified from genomic DNA by a multiplex PCR assay. The Illumina HiSeq System was used to sequence the amplified TCR beta libraries as 87-base-pair reads. In the original analysis: A later analysis counted 75 million to 100 million unique TCR beta chains across the 550 to 700 repertoires, and around 9.9 million of these chains were shared by at least two donors. A nearest-neighbor algorithm error-corrected the raw reads and collapsed the reads into unique sequences, merging closely related sequences to remove PCR and sequencing errors. Alignment of CDR3 sequences to IMGT reference sequences was used to assign V, D and J gene segments. Each retained sequence needed at least a six-nucleotide match to both a V gene segment and a J gene segment. Rearrangements were classified as productive when the CDR3 lacked stop codons and remained in frame with V and J, and all other rearrangements were classified as non-productive. Following IMGT convention, CDR3 was defined as the stretch from the second conserved V-encoded cysteine up to the conserved J-encoded phenylalanine. The earlier analysis of 500 to 650 of the donors excluded any sequence lacking an unambiguous match to a single V gene segment. An earlier analysis of almost 600 of the donors classified V segments as functional when productive rearrangements were above 56.7% and as segregating when the standard deviation between donors was above 5%. A statistical classification framework was built for diagnosing cytomegalovirus status from the catalog of TCR beta chain sequences. In a later analysis, V and J genes were assigned by comparing TCR nucleotide sequences against IMGT/GENE-DB human TR gene sequences. The TCRdist pipeline was used in a later analysis to assign CDR3 sequences and most-parsimonious VDJ recombination scenarios. In a later analysis, every TCR beta chain was defined by the combination of its CDR3 amino acid sequence and its V-gene family, and reads without a unique V-gene family were dropped. As a way to deal with suspected cross-contamination and a sequencing artifact, a later analysis dropped roughly 620 nucleotide sequences that were highly shared and had low generation probability. In a later analysis, a clonal expansion index was calculated for each public chain from normalized within-repertoire ranks of inferred template counts. In a later analysis, generation probabilities were computed using a VDJ recombination model fitted to out-of-frame rearrangements, and the results were checked against IGoR. Hypergeometric tests were used in a later analysis to score TCR-TCR, TCR-HLA and TCR-CMV co-occurrence, with a repertoire-size bias correction applied to the TCR pairs. A later analysis estimated false discovery rates by permuting HLA or CMV assignments 20 times. In a later analysis, co-occurring TCRs were grouped using DBSCAN, with TCRdist sequence similarity added in when clustering inside HLA-allele-positive subsets. For co-occurrence clustering, repertoires with fewer than 30,000 or more than 120,000 public chains were excluded, along with several repertoires with anomalous nucleotide sharing. The source is immuneACCESS, and TCRdb retained only in-frame sequences with V and J called. Part of the clones is not carried over; for the studies checked, unresolved V genes explain less than half of this, and the remainder is unexplained. V, J and clone size are taken as reported in that table, and D and trimming were inferred from the DNA itself. This sample lists roughly 120,000 clones; around 10% were detected once. The top ten constitute around 3% of the sample.

The cohort comprised 670 or so healthy bone marrow donors. All cohort members were sampled while nominally healthy, although unrecorded immune exposures were likely present. The donor was CMV seronegative and was included in the group of a few hundred seronegative cohort members. A peripheral blood sample was provided by each donor, and peripheral blood mononuclear cells were used for TCR beta sequencing. Genomic DNA extraction from the blood cell samples was performed with the Qiagen DNeasy Blood Extraction Kit. This clone was observed a handful of times. The target of this receptor is not known. Base qualities were left out, and no much larger clone turns up one base away.

This receptor was taken from a man aged 30-40 years in good health and CMV-seronegative. Material: PBMCs. Here the chain combines TRBV2 and TRBJ1-2; TRBD1 fits 9 bases in the junction. The DNA is TGTGCCAGCAGTGAGACCCGGGACAGGGCTGGCTACACCTTC. Its translation reads: CASSETRDRAGYTF.